The 3 T cell receptor beta chains reported below all come from one sample, sequenced in a study of human T cells and chemical hapten exposure (dated by TCRdb to 2020 to 2023). Library preparation was by RACE. The instrument was a NextSeq 500. The public reads were run again by TCRdb, first through fastp at Q25 and then through MiXCR, and only productive beta chains were kept. Each entry merges the rows of one CDR3 protein and shows their most common DNA and genes. Counted in this sample were about 52,000 distinct CDR3 sequences; about 11% of them appeared once. Approximately 2% of the sample comes from the top ten. The time point label, as the study defines it: patch test 1, 2 weeks after DPC sensitization. The treatment or condition label corresponds to: therapeutic diphenylcyclopropenone sensitization with weekly scalp DPC. Total RNA was isolated from unfractionated whole blood collected in Tempus Blood RNA tubes.

Sample: whole blood, taken in connection with sensitization to the hapten diphenylcyclopropenone (DPC). The receptors originated from a woman in her forties with alopecia areata. Some clones in this sample may be carry-over from other donors' samples.

This clonotype has just a few counts. The V gene is TRBV6-1, the J gene TRBJ1-5, with D hard to call. The CDR3 length is 16 residues. Trimming pared 5 bases from V and 0 bases from J, leaving 14 bases between. Per germline, CDR1 MNHNS and CDR2 SASEGT. CDR3 region: CASSSSGGISNQPQHF. CDR3 bases: TGTGCCAGCAGTTCGTCGGGCGGAATTAGCAATCAGCCCCAGCATTTT.

The V call is TRBV6-1, the J call TRBJ1-5; 8 nucleotides match TRBD1. V dropped 7 bases and J dropped 7; count of bases not matched to a gene: 6. Germline lookup yields CDR1 MNHNS and CDR2 SASEGT. The length of the CDR3 is 13 residues. DNA for the CDR3: TGTGCCAGCATGCCAGGGGGCATCCAGCCCCAGCATTTT. It codes for CASMPGGIQPQHF.

CDR3 residues: CASSLSSGLEKLFF. CDR3 DNA: TGTGCCAGCAGTTTATCTTCAGGGTTAGAAAAACTGTTTTTT. V is TRBV28 and J is TRBJ1-4; TRBD1 is a possible D gene (5 bases). Germline loops: CDR1 MDHEN, CDR2 SYDVKM. The V end was cut by 1 base, the J end by 8 bases, with 11 bases between. The CDR3 has 14 amino acids. The entire variable domain, with the rest obtained from reference TRBV28 and TRBJ1-4, is as follows: DVKVTQSSRYLVKRTGEKVFLECVQDMDHENMFWYRQDPGLGLRLIYFSYDVKMKEKGDIPEGYSVSREKKERFSLILESASTNQTSMYLCASSLSSGLEKLFFGSGTQLSVL.